This entry lists 21 T cell receptor beta chains sequenced from one sample in a study of cytotoxic CD8 clonotypes in ibrutinib-treated CLL. Measured with immunoSEQ multiplex PCR; TCRdb has only the in-frame clones, and not every one. The repertoire includes about 140,000 clones, approximately 80% of them detected once, and approximately 30% sits in the top ten. The sample in question was PBMCs, obtained after 12 months of ibrutinib treatment. These receptors came from a human donor with chronic lymphocytic leukemia.

The chain carries TRBV4-3 and TRBJ1-4; D may be TRBD1 (6 bases). V was pared by 0 bases and J by 8 bases, with 16 bases between. Germline CDR1 LGHNA, CDR2 YSLEER. The CDR3 loop spans 16 amino acids. CDR3 sequence: CASSQDGGGQGEKLFF. In DNA form, the CDR3 reads TGCGCCAGCAGCCAAGATGGTGGGGGGCAAGGAGAAAAACTGTTTTTT.

The V and J genes are TRBV19 and TRBJ2-3; D is possibly TRBD2 (6 bases). V lost 3 bases and J lost 1, with 11 bases in between. Germline V CDR1 and CDR2: LNHDA, SQIVND (reference sequence). The CDR3 is made up of 15 amino acids. CDR3 in DNA: TGTGCCAGTAGTATCTGGGAGGCGGGCACAGATACGCAGTATTTT. Its translation is CASSIWEAGTDTQYF.

The J gene is TRBJ2-1, the V gene TRBV6-4; 8 nucleotides line up with TRBD1. V shed 6 bases and J 3 bases; nucleotides not matched to a gene: 7. The V gene's germline CDR1 is MRHNA and CDR2 SNTAGT. The CDR3 spans 15 residues. Here the CDR3 reads CASRPSGGDYNEQFF. The CDR3 DNA sequence: TGTGCCAGCAGGCCCTCAGGGGGCGACTACAATGAGCAGTTCTTC.

V is TRBV4-2 and J is TRBJ2-3; 9 bases are shared with TRBD2. CDR1 and CDR2 (germline): LGHNA, YNFKEQ. CDR3 size: 14 residues. V lost 11 bases and J lost 3; bases outside the gene matches: 9. CDR3 sequence (DNA): TGTGCCTGTGGGGCGGGGGGGTTGACAGATACGCAGTATTTT. It translates to CACGAGGLTDTQYF.

CDR3 in DNA: TGCAGCGTCCCGGGACCGAACTACGAGCAGTACTTC. Translated: CSVPGPNYEQYF. This chain links TRBV29-1 with TRBJ2-7; either TRBD1 or TRBD2 may supply D (5 bases each). The CDR3 consists of 12 residues. Germline CDR1 is SQVTM and CDR2 is ANQGSEA. V was clipped by 6 bases and J by 3 bases, with 12 bases between them.

The V call is TRBV23-1, the J call TRBJ2-1; a weak D match, TRBD1 (6 bases). TRBV23-1 is known as an ORF, though its function is uncertain. The CDR3 covers 16 residues. V lost 4 bases to trimming and J lost 6 bases, with 19 bases between them. Here the CDR3 DNA reads TGCGCCAGCAGTCTATCACTCCGGGACACCTCCAATGAGCAGTTCTTC. It translates to CASSLSLRDTSNEQFF.

V and J are TRBV28 and TRBJ2-7; D not resolved. The ends were cut back, 5 bases at V and 7 bases at J, with 15 bases in the middle. This CDR3 is built from 13 residues. Germline V gene sequence: CDR1 MDHEN, CDR2 SYDVKM. CDR3 in amino acids: CASSPGRTGEQYF. The CDR3 DNA follows: TGTGCCAGCAGTCCCGGCAGAACTGGAGAGCAGTACTTC.

This chain connects TRBV6-1 to TRBJ1-1; D unclear. CDR3 size: 12 residues. CDR1 MNHNS and CDR2 SASEGT come from the germline V gene. V lost 0 bases, J lost 8 bases, and 7 bases lay in between. The CDR3 loop reads CASSEAPREAFF. DNA of the CDR3: TGTGCCAGCAGTGAAGCCCCGCGGGAAGCTTTCTTT.

V and J are TRBV11-3 and TRBJ2-4; D is uncertain. The CDR3 loop spans 13 amino acids. Germline CDR1 reads SGHNT; CDR2 reads YENEEA. V was shortened by 2 bases and J by 7 bases, with 9 bases between the two germline ends. CDR3 DNA: TGTGCCAGCAGCTTAAACCGGGCGAACATTCAGTACTTC. Protein: CASSLNRANIQYF.

The genes are TRBV7-2 and TRBJ1-4; 9 bases match TRBD1. CDR1 SGHTA and CDR2 FQGNSA come from the germline V gene. V was clipped by 5 bases and J by 0 bases; unmatched bases: 7. The CDR3 runs 17 residues. CDR3 sequence (DNA): TGTGCCAGCAGCCGGGACAGGGTTGGAGCAACTAATGAAAAACTGTTTTTT. This sequence encodes CASSRDRVGATNEKLFF.

This clone was counted between two and nine times. The CDR3 sequence is CASRGTVNEKLFF. The CDR3 region has the DNA TGTGCCAGCCGCGGGACAGTTAATGAAAAACTGTTTTTT. V gene TRBV6-1 combines with J gene TRBJ1-4; 7 positions agree with TRBD1. Germline values: CDR1 MNHNS, CDR2 SASEGT. Trimming cost V 8 bases and J 4 bases; bases outside gene matches: 4. This CDR3 has 13 residues.

V is TRBV7-8 and J is TRBJ1-2; tentatively, D is TRBD1 (5 bases). The V end was cut by 5 bases, the J end by 3 bases, with 10 bases between. CDR1 and CDR2 (germline): SGHVS, FQNEAQ. The CDR3 has 13 residues. The CDR3 DNA is TGTGCCAGCAGCACACAGGATTACTATGGCTACACCTTC. Amino acid sequence: CASSTQDYYGYTF.

In nucleotides, the CDR3 is TGCAGCGTTTTAAGGGACAGGGGGGTATATGGCTACACCTTC. Its protein is CSVLRDRGVYGYTF. The V gene is TRBV29-1, the J gene TRBJ1-2; 11 positions agree with TRBD1. Germline loops: CDR1 SQVTM, CDR2 ANQGSEA. CDR3 length equals 14 residues. V shed 5 bases and J 5 bases; nucleotides not matched to a gene: 7.

The J gene is TRBJ1-5, the V gene TRBV30; possible D gene TRBD1, 5 bases. The V end was cut by 0 bases, the J end by 9 bases, with 12 bases between. Germline CDR1 and CDR2: GTSNPN and SVGIG (reference sequence). The CDR3 sequence is 13 residues long. CDR3 loop: CAWSVLGPRPQHF. DNA of the CDR3: TGTGCCTGGAGTGTACTGGGGCCGCGGCCCCAGCATTTT. The full variable domain, in which reference TRBV30 and TRBJ1-5 provide the parts outside the CDR3, is SQTIHQWPATLVQPVGSPLSLECTVEGTSNPNLYWYRQAAGRGLQLLFYSVGIGQISSEVPQNLSASRPQDRQFILSSKKLLLSDSGFYLCAWSVLGPRPQHFGDGTRLSIL.

This clone occurred a few times. The genes are TRBV7-3 and TRBJ2-5; 9 bases map to TRBD2. The V and J ends lost 4 bases and 5 bases, in that order; junction bases with no gene match: 2. CDR3 length equals 13 residues. The germline V gene encodes CDR1 SGHTA and CDR2 FQGTGA. In DNA form, the CDR3 reads TGTGCCAGCAGCTCCAGCGGGAGGGAGACCCAGTACTTC. This sequence encodes CASSSSGRETQYF.

The rearrangement joins TRBV11-2 to TRBJ2-7; TRBD2 matches 7 bases. CDR1 and CDR2 from the germline V gene are SGHAT and FQNNGV. The CDR3 has 12 amino acids. V lost 5 bases and J lost 6; bases outside the gene matches: 4. The CDR3 DNA is TGTGCCAGCAGCGGGACGGGGGGCGAGCAGTACTTC. It codes for CASSGTGGEQYF.

V gene TRBV7-2 combines with J gene TRBJ2-7, with 9 bases aligning to TRBD2. CDR1 SGHTA and CDR2 FQGNSA come from the germline V gene. After removal of 5 bases from V and 2 bases from J, the junction contained 7 bases not matched to a gene. The CDR3 covers 15 residues. CDR3 DNA sequence: TGTGCCAGCAGCCTCTCGGCGGGGGGGACCTACGAGCAGTACTTC. As protein: CASSLSAGGTYEQYF.

This clone was seen a few times. J is TRBJ1-2 and V is TRBV19; TRBD1 matches 7 bases. CDR1 is LNHDA, CDR2 SQIVND, per germline (reference sequence). Trimming removed 7 bases from V and 8 bases from J; junction bases left unmatched: 7. CDR3 length equals 12 residues. The chain's CDR3 is CASTDTGEGYTF. CDR3 coding DNA: TGTGCCAGTACCGACACAGGGGAAGGCTACACCTTC.

This clone was seen a few times. V gene TRBV28 combines with J gene TRBJ1-2, with a possible D match to TRBD1 (6 bases). Per the germline V gene, CDR1 is MDHEN and CDR2 is SYDVKM. There are 14 residues in the CDR3. V gave up 5 bases and J gave up 1 base, with 11 bases separating them. CDR3 nucleotide sequence: TGTGCCAGCAGTGCAGGGGCTTATAACTATGGCTACACCTTC. It encodes CASSAGAYNYGYTF.

The chain links TRBV18 to TRBJ1-5, with D perhaps TRBD1 (5 bases). Germline V gene sequence: CDR1 KGHSH, CDR2 LQKENI. V dropped 6 bases and J dropped 7 bases, with 19 bases sitting between them. This CDR3 is built from 15 residues. DNA of the CDR3: TGTGCCAGCTCCTTACCGGGCAGGGAAGGGCAGCCCCAGCATTTT. Residues: CASSLPGREGQPQHF. Full variable domain (missing parts from reference TRBV18 and TRBJ1-5): NAGVMQNPRHLVRRRGQEARLRCSPMKGHSHVYWYRQLPEEGLKFMVYLQKENIIDESGMPKERFSAEFPKEGPSILRIQQVVRGDSAAYFCASSLPGREGQPQHFGDGTRLSIL.

The V and J genes are TRBV18 and TRBJ1-5, with D possibly TRBD1 on 5 matching bases. The CDR3 has 15 amino acids. CDR1 KGHSH and CDR2 LQKENI come from the germline V gene. The V end lost 4 bases, the J end lost 5 bases, and 15 bases lay between the germline ends. In nucleotides, the CDR3 is TGTGCCAGCTCACTTCAGGGAGCGGGCCATCAGCCCCAGCATTTT. Encoded protein: CASSLQGAGHQPQHF.